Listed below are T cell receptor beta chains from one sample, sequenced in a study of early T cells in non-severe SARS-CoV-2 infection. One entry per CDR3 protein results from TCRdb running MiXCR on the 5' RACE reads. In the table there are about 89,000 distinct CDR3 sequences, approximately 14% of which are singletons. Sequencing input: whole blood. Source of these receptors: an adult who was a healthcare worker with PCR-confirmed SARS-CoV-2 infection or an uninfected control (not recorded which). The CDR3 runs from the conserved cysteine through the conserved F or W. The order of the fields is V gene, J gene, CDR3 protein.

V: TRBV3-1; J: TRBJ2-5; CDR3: CASSRTRTANLRETQYF
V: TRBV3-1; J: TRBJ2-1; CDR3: CASSRANEQFF
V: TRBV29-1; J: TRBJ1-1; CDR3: CSVVKVNTEAFF
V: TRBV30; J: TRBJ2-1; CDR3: CAWRPRDQQVEQFF
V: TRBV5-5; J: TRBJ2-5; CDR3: CASRWDLQGETQYF
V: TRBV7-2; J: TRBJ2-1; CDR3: CASSPMRTGKGSYNEQFF
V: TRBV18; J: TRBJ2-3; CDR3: CASSPIERDTQYF
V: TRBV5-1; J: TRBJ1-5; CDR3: CASAERADQPQHF
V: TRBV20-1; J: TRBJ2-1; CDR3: CSARKDGRVDEQFF
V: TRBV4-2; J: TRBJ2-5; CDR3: CASSQRTDQETQYF
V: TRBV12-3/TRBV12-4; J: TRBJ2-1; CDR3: CASTPGRGNNEQFF
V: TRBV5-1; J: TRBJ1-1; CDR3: CASSLDAANTEAFF
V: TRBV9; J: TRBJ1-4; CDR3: CASSRGGRGRATNEKLFF
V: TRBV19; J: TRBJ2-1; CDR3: CASSLGSQGWSEQFF
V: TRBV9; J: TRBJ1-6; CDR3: CASSVGQKNSPLHF
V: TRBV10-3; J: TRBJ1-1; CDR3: CAISNGPNTEAFF
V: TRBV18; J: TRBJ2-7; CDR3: CASSLAGPMAYEQYF
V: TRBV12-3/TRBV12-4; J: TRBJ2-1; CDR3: CASSPDGTSADNEQFF
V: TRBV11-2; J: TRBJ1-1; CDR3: CASSLDPSPRAEAFF
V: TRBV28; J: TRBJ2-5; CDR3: CASSSFDRETQETQYF
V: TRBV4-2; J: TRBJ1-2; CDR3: CASSQDWTAYGYTF
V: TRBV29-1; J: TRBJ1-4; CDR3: CSVAPTAGNHEKLFF
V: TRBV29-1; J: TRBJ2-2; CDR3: CSVEVDSTGELFF
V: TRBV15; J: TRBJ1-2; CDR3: CATSRERTGSGRASYGYTF
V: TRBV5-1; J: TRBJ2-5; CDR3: CASSEGTEVGFLVETQYF
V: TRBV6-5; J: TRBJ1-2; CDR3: CASNPGHDYGYTF
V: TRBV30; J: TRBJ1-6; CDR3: CAWSGEGGSSYNSPLHF
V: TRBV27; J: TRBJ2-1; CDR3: CASSSRWTGERFF
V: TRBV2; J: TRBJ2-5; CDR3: CASTGRGSQETQYF
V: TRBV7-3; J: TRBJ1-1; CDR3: CASIESGTVNTEAFF
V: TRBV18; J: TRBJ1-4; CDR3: CASSQDGSTNEKLFF
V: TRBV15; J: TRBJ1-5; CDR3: CATSERTGSNQPQHF
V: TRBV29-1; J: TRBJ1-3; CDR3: CSVLELRGSGNTIYF
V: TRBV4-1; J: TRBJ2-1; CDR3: CASSQVDGGGSRREQFF
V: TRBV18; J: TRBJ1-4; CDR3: CASSQGRLNEKLFF
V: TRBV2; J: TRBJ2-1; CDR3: CASTLSGAYNEQFF
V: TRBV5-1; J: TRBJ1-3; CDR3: CASSPEARTGNTIYF
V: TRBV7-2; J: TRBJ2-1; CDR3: CASSWRRNKEGEQFF
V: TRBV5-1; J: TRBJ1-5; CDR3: CASSLAWDQPQHF
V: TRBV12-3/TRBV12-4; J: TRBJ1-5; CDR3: CASSPGQGFSPQHF
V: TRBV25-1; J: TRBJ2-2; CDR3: CASSGRGATGELFF
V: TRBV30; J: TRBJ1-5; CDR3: CAWSIAVNQPQHF
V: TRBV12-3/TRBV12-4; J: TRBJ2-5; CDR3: CASSTHPDSQGETQYF
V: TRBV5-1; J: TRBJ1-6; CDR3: CASSVGQSRSPLHF
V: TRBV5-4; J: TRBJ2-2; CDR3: CASSLVSGSPDGELFF
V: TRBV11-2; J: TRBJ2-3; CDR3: CASSSPGVTDTQYF
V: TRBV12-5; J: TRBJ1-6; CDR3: CASTGTGASPLHF
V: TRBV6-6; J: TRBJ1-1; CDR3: CASSLSGQTNTEAFF